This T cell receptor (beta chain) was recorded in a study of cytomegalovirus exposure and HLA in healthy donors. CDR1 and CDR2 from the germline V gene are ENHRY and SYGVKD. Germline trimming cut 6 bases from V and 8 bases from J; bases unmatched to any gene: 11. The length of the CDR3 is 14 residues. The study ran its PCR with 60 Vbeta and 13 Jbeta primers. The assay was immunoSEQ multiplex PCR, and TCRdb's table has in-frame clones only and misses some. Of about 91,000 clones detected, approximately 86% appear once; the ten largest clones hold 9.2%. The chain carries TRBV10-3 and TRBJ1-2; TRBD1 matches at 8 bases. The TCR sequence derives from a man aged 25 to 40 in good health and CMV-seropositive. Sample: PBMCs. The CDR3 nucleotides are TGTGCCATCAGCCAAGACAGGGGATTAGGCGGCTACACCTTC. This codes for CAISQDRGLGGYTF.